A selection of T cell receptor beta chains follows, all from one sample in a study of human T cells and chemical hapten exposure. TCRdb analysed the RACE reads with MiXCR anew, one entry per CDR3 protein. Among 300,000 to 450,000 distinct CDR3 sequences listed, roughly 4.8% were seen once. The material was whole blood, obtained in connection with sensitization to the hapten diphenylcyclopropenone (DPC). These receptors all stem from a woman between 45 and 65 years old with alopecia areata. Some clones in this sample may be carry-over from other donors' samples. The CDR3 runs from the conserved cysteine through the conserved F or W.

CDR3 protein: CASSLSPTANYGYTF
V gene: TRBV5-1
J gene: TRBJ1-2

CDR3 protein: CASKTLDGYNEQFF
V gene: TRBV12-3/TRBV12-4
J gene: TRBJ2-1

CDR3 protein: CASKQDSTNTGELFF
V gene: TRBV12-3/TRBV12-4
J gene: TRBJ2-2

CDR3 protein: CSVGGRGDYGYTF
V gene: TRBV29-1
J gene: TRBJ1-2

CDR3 protein: CASSPQGAGLDTQYF
V gene: TRBV12-3/TRBV12-4
J gene: TRBJ2-3

CDR3 protein: CASSLVLATRSYNEQFF
V gene: TRBV12-3/TRBV12-4
J gene: TRBJ2-1

CDR3 protein: CASSPQTGGNAKNIQYF
V gene: TRBV9
J gene: TRBJ2-4

CDR3 protein: CASRRGGTGTEAFF
V gene: TRBV6-1
J gene: TRBJ1-1

CDR3 protein: CASSFSPGTQYF
V gene: TRBV7-8
J gene: TRBJ2-5

CDR3 protein: CASSFVITDTQYF
V gene: TRBV27
J gene: TRBJ2-3

CDR3 protein: CASNPGTGETVLTF
V gene: TRBV2
J gene: TRBJ2-6

CDR3 protein: CAISERGEPHEQYF
V gene: TRBV10-3
J gene: TRBJ2-7

CDR3 protein: CASSFLGGGSQPQHF
V gene: TRBV12-3/TRBV12-4
J gene: TRBJ1-5

CDR3 protein: CATSDAANTGELFF
V gene: TRBV24-1
J gene: TRBJ2-2

CDR3 protein: CASGEGGLYGYTF
V gene: TRBV30
J gene: TRBJ1-2

CDR3 protein: CASSTGVPTQYF
V gene: TRBV2
J gene: TRBJ2-3